These T cell receptor beta chains were read from a single sample in a study of blood T cell repertoires in COVID-19. Measured with immunoSEQ multiplex PCR; TCRdb has only the in-frame clones, and not every one. This sample carries around 59,000 clones, 81% of them seen once, and the ten largest clones take under 30%. Sample: peripheral blood. The receptors were sampled from a woman aged 80 or over with active or convalescent COVID-19. The CDR3 runs from the conserved cysteine through the conserved F or W. Fields, in order: D gene, clone size, J gene, V gene, CDR3 DNA, CDR3 protein. The D gene is left open where the match is weak. Size values are once, few and many counts, or a class for expanded clones, and some rows have none.

- - TRBJ2-7 TRBV6-6 TGTGCCAGCAGCCCAGGGTCCTACGAGCAGTACTTC CASSPGSYEQYF
TRBD1 once TRBJ1-3 TRBV5-1 TGCGCCAGCAGCTTGGTACAGGGGAGGACTGGAAACACCATATATTTT CASSLVQGRTGNTIYF
- - TRBJ1-6 TRBV4-3 TGCGCCAGCAGCCAAGATCTCGTCATTCGGGTCTCCCCCCTCCACTTT CASSQDLVIRVSPLHF
TRBD2 - TRBJ2-2 TRBV6-4 TGTGCCAGCAGTCCTAGCGGGGGTTTCACCGGGGAGCTGTTTTTT CASSPSGGFTGELFF
TRBD2 - TRBJ2-3 TRBV6-5 TGTGCCAGCTACGGGACTAGGGACACAGATACGCAGTATTTT CASYGTRDTDTQYF
- - TRBJ1-1 TRBV24-1 TGTGCCACCAGAAGTCAGGGGAACACTGAAGCTTTCTTT CATRSQGNTEAFF
TRBD1 - TRBJ1-2 TRBV6-5 TGTGCCAGCAGTTCGACAGGGATCTATGGCTACACCTTC CASSSTGIYGYTF
TRBD1 - TRBJ2-1 TRBV18 TGTGCCAGCTCAGAAGGGACAGGGCGGGAGCAGTTCTTC CASSEGTGREQFF
- - TRBJ1-1 TRBV6-5 TGTGCCAGCAGTTACTCAGCATTGAACACTGAAGCTTTCTTT CASSYSALNTEAFF
TRBD1 - TRBJ1-2 TRBV18 TGTGCCAGCTCACCGTTACACGGACAGGGAACCAACTATGGCTACACCTTC CASSPLHGQGTNYGYTF